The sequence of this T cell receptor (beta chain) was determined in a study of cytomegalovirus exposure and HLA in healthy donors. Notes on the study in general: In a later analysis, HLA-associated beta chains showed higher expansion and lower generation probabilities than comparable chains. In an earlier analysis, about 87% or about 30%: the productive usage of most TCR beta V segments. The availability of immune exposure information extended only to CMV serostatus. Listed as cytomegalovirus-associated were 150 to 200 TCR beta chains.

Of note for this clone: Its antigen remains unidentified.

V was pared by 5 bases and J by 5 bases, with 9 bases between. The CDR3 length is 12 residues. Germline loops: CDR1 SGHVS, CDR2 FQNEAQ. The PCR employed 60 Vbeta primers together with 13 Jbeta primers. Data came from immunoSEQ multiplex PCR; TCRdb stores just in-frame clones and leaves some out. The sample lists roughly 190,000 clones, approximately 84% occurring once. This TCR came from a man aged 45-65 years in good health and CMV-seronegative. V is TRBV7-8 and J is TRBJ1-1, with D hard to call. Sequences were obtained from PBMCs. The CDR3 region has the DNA TGTGCCAGCAGCCAAAGCGGAACTGAAGCTTTCTTT. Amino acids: CASSQSGTEAFF.